The text below deals with one T cell receptor beta chain. The target antigen is unknown. These data belong to a study of cytomegalovirus exposure and HLA in healthy donors. Broader study findings: Most CMV-associated TCR beta chains appeared HLA-restricted in a later analysis. In vitro data verified a few CMV-associated chains as specific for CMV antigens. CMV serostatus was the sole immune exposure data available.

The PCR employed 60 Vbeta primers together with 13 Jbeta primers. TCRdb keeps only in-frame clones here, not all; method: immunoSEQ multiplex PCR. The repertoire has around 160,000 clones, 75% of them found once; the top ten carry less than 5%. Trimming stripped 3 bases from V and 6 bases from J, with 15 bases between. CDR1 and CDR2 from the germline V gene are MGHRA and YSYEKL. The CDR3 is 15 amino acids. Sequencing was done on a sample of PBMCs. The chain carries TRBV4-1 and TRBJ1-5, with D perhaps TRBD1 (6 bases). The receptor's source is a male donor in good health and CMV-seronegative. CDR3 residues: CASSQGGLVGQPQHF. The CDR3 DNA follows: TGCGCCAGCAGCCAGGGGGGGCTCGTCGGTCAGCCCCAGCATTTT.